This T cell receptor (beta chain) comes out of a study of CXCR3-negative and CXCR3-positive naive CD8 T cells. With regard to this clonotype: Antigen unknown.

UMI-tagged TRB cDNA libraries were built via 5' RACE. TCRdb re-called the 5' RACE reads; one entry per CDR3 protein, DNA not given. This sample's table has 60,000 to 65,000 distinct CDR3 sequences. The CDR3 length is 17 residues. CDR1 LGHNA and CDR2 YSLEER come from the germline V gene. Study-wide points: Against CXCR3-negative naive cells, CXCR3-positive naive cells showed more hydrophobic TRB CDR3s. Similar levels of surface CD5 were seen between naive subsets; TCR strength was inferred from TRB CDR3 properties.

The chain has TRBV4-3 and TRBJ2-3. The receptor comes from a human donor in good health. Some clones in this sample may be carry-over from other donors' samples. The sample was naive CXCR3+ CD8+ T cells from blood. The sample's subset: CD45RO-CCR7+CD27+CD95- naive CD8+ T cells expressing CXCR3 (TNR3+). CDR3 region: CASSQAVQASSTDTQYF.